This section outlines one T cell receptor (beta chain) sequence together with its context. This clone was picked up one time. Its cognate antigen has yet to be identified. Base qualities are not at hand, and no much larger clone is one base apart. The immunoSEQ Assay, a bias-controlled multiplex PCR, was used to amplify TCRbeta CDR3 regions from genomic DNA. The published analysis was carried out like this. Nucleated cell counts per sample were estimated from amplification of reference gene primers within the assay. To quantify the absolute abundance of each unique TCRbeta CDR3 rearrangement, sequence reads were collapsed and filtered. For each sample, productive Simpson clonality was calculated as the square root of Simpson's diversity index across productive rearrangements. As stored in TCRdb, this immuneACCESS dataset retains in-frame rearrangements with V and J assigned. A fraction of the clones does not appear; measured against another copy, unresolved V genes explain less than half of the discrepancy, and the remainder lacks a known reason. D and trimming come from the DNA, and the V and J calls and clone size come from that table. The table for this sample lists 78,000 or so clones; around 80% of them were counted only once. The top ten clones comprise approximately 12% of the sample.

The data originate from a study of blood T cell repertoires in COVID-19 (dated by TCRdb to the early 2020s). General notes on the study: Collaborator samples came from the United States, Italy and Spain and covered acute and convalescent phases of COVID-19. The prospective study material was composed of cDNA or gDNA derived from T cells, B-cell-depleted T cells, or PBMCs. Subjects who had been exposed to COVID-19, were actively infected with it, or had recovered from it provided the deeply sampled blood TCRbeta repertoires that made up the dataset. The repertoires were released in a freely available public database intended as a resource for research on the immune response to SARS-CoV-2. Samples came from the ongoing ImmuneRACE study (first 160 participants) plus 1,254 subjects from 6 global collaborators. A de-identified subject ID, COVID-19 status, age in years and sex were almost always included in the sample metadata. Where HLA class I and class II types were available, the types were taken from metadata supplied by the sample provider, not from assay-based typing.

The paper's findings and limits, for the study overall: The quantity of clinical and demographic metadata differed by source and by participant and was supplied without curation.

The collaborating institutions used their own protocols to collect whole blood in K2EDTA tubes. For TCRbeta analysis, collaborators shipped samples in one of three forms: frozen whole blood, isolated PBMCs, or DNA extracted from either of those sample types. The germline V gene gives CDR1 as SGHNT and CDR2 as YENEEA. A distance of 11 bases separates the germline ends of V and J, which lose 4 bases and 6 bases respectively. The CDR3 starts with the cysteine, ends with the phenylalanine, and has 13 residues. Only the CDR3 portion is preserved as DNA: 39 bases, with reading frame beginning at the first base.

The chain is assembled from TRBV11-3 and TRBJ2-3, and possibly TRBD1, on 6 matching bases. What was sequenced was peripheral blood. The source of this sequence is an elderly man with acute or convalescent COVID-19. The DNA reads TGTGCCAGCAGCTCGGGACAAAGGGATACGCAGTATTTT. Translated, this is CASSSGQRDTQYF.